Listed here are 17 T cell receptor beta chains from one sample, sequenced in a study of T cell clonotyping in hematopoietic cell transplantation. The table came from immunoSEQ multiplex PCR; TCRdb's copy has only in-frame clones and leaves some out. The profile shows some 9,200 clones, 70% to 85% of them singletons. Time point defined: recipient sample about 28 days before transplant, after cytoreduction. This specimen was peripheral blood mononuclear cells, taken before stem cell transplant. All receptors come from a man aged 55 to 70 with acute myeloid leukemia. Some clones in this sample may be carry-over from other donors' samples.

The count of this clone is one. The V and J genes are TRBV19 and TRBJ1-3, with 7 bases lining up with TRBD1. There are 17 residues in the CDR3. J gave up 0 bases and V 3 bases, and 8 bases lay outside the gene matches. The V gene's germline CDR1 is LNHDA and CDR2 SQIVND (reference sequence). In DNA form, the CDR3 reads TGTGCCAGTAGTATCTCGGCAGGGGGACCCTCTGGAAACACCATATATTTT. Translating it yields CASSISAGGPSGNTIYF. The full variable domain, in which reference TRBV19 and TRBJ1-3 provide the parts outside the CDR3, is DGGITQSPKYLFRKEGQNVTLSCEQNLNHDAMYWYRQDPGQGLRLIYYSQIVNDFQKGDIAEGYSVSREKKESFPLTVTSAQKNPTAFYLCASSISAGGPSGNTIYFGEGSWLTVV.

The CDR3 coding sequence is TGTGCCAGCAGCTTAGATTCGCGGGCAGCGGGAACCTACGAGCAGTACTTC. This translates into CASSLDSRAAGTYEQYF. The rearrangement joins TRBV7-8 to TRBJ2-7; TRBD2 matches at 7 bases. CDR1 SGHVS and CDR2 FQNEAQ come from the germline V gene. This CDR3 is built from 17 residues. J was trimmed by 2 bases and V by 1 base; bases with no gene match: 11. The full variable domain, completed using reference TRBV7-8 and TRBJ2-7, is GAGVSQSPRYKVAKRGQDVALRCDPISGHVSLFWYQQALGQGPEFLTYFQNEAQLDKSGLPSDRFFAERPEGSVSTLKIQRTQQEDSAVYLCASSLDSRAAGTYEQYFGPGTRLTVT.

The V and J genes are TRBV6-1 and TRBJ1-2; TRBD1 aligns across 9 bases. J gave up 0 bases and V 8 bases, and 4 bases lay outside the gene matches. CDR1 is MNHNS and CDR2 is SASEGT in the germline V gene. The CDR3 spans 14 residues. CDR3 coding DNA: TGTGCCAGCTCGAGACAGGGGGCTAACTATGGCTACACCTTC. It yields the protein CASSRQGANYGYTF.

This sequence joins TRBV15 and TRBJ2-7; perhaps TRBD2 as D (5 bases). Per germline, CDR1 LNHNV and CDR2 YYDKDF (reference sequence). The CDR3 extends over 15 amino acids. V dropped 1 base and J dropped 3 bases, with 13 bases sitting between them. DNA for the CDR3: TGTGCCACCAGCAGAGTGCCGGGGTTCGGCTACGAGCAGTACTTC. Protein sequence: CATSRVPGFGYEQYF.

This clone was seen once. The rearrangement joins TRBV9 to TRBJ2-1; 7 bases line up with TRBD1. V gave up 3 bases and J gave up 7 bases; unmatched junction bases: 7. The CDR3 totals 14 residues. From germline, CDR1 is SGDLS and CDR2 YYNGEE. Here the CDR3 reads CASSASGGLNEQFF. The CDR3 bases are TGTGCCAGCAGCGCATCAGGGGGTCTGAATGAGCAGTTCTTC.

The genes are TRBV6-5 and TRBJ1-2, with D perhaps matching TRBD1 (6 bases). Germline V gene data show CDR1 as MNHEY and CDR2 as SVGAGI. This CDR3 spans 14 amino acids. The V end lost 10 bases, the J end lost 4 bases, and 19 bases lay between the germline ends. The CDR3 nucleotides are TGTGCCACCCTCCAGGGTAGGGGGACCTATGGCTACACCTTC. Translated: CATLQGRGTYGYTF.

The chain joins TRBV5-4 to TRBJ2-3; possibly TRBD2 for D (6 bases). V shed 4 bases and J shed 0 bases, with 15 bases lying between them. CDR3 length: 16 amino acids. Germline CDR1 is SGHNT and CDR2 is YYREEE (reference sequence). The CDR3 sequence is CASSHPGTPSTDTQYF. The DNA of the CDR3 is TGTGCCAGCAGCCATCCCGGGACTCCTAGCACAGATACGCAGTATTTT.

This clone was detected once. The rearrangement links TRBV14 to TRBJ2-1, with D hard to call. With 0 bases removed from V and 9 bases from J, the gap between germline ends came to 6 bases. The CDR3 runs 12 residues. Per the germline V gene, CDR1 is SGHDN and CDR2 is FVKESK. The CDR3 DNA is TGTGCCAGCAGCCAAGACGTGGCTGAGCAGTTCTTC. Encoded protein: CASSQDVAEQFF.

The rearrangement uses TRBV9 and TRBJ1-3; D unclear. Trimming removed 0 bases from V and 4 bases from J, with 5 bases in between. Per germline, CDR1 SGDLS and CDR2 YYNGEE. CDR3 size: 13 residues. This CDR3 is CASSVEGGNTIYF. The CDR3 DNA follows: TGTGCCAGCAGCGTAGAAGGGGGAAACACCATATATTTT.

This rearrangement joins TRBV6-1 to TRBJ2-1; 14 bases map to TRBD2. The CDR3 is 16 amino acids. CDR1 is MNHNS, CDR2 SASEGT, per germline. V lost 2 bases to trimming and J lost 7 bases; unmatched junction nucleotides: 4. The CDR3 DNA reads TGTGCCAGCAGTGAAAGACTAGCGGGGGGGCGGAATGAGCAGTTCTTC. It is translated as CASSERLAGGRNEQFF.

This clone was found a few times. The chain is built from TRBV6-1 and TRBJ2-2, with D maybe TRBD2 (7 bases). The CDR3 has 17 amino acids. The V and J ends lost 3 bases and 4 bases respectively, with 18 bases between them. The germline V gene encodes CDR1 MNHNS and CDR2 SASEGT. CDR3 nucleotide sequence: TGTGCCAGCAGTGAGGTCCCGGGGGGCCGGAGCACCGGGGAGCTGTTTTTT. It yields the protein CASSEVPGGRSTGELFF.

The chain carries TRBV30 and TRBJ1-1; TRBD1 matches at 11 bases. There are 14 residues in the CDR3. Trimming at V came to 5 bases and at J to 4 bases, leaving 6 bases not matched to a gene. CDR1 is GTSNPN and CDR2 is SVGIG in the germline V gene (reference sequence). The CDR3 region has the DNA TGTGCCTGGGGACAGGGGGCTCGTGGCACTGAAGCTTTCTTT. The encoded protein is CAWGQGARGTEAFF.

The rearrangement uses TRBV7-6 and TRBJ2-5, with a possible D match to TRBD1 (5 bases). Between the trimmed V and J ends, which lost 1 base and 4 bases, there was a span of 13 bases. The CDR3 totals 15 residues. Germline CDR1 SGHVS, CDR2 FNYEAQ. The CDR3 is CASSLVVGLGETQYF. In nucleotides, the CDR3 is TGTGCCAGCAGCTTAGTTGTGGGGCTCGGAGAGACCCAGTACTTC.

The chain has TRBV28 and TRBJ1-2; a weak D match, TRBD1 (5 bases). V dropped 6 bases and J dropped 7 bases, with 15 bases sitting between them. Germline V gene lookup returns CDR1 MDHEN and CDR2 SYDVKM. The CDR3 covers 13 residues. The CDR3 here is CASSGDRERGYTF. The DNA of the CDR3 is TGTGCCAGCAGCGGTGACAGAGAGCGTGGCTACACCTTC.

The V gene is TRBV6-1, the J gene TRBJ2-2; D possibly corresponds to TRBD1 (6 bases). This CDR3 is 15 amino acids long. CDR1 MNHNS and CDR2 SASEGT come from the germline V gene. Trimming left V 4 bases short and J 6 bases short, with 15 bases between. The CDR3 here is CASSGDNYLSGELFF. The CDR3 DNA is TGTGCCAGCAGTGGGGACAACTACCTCTCCGGGGAGCTGTTTTTT.

CDR3 in DNA: TGTGCCTGTCAAGGACGGCCTCTCTCTGGAAACACCATATATTTT. Translating it yields CACQGRPLSGNTIYF. This sequence joins TRBV30 and TRBJ1-3, with D unresolved. This CDR3 has 15 amino acids. Germline assignment: CDR1 GTSNPN and CDR2 SVGIG (reference sequence). Trimming left V 6 bases short and J 0 bases short, with 15 bases between.

The V call is TRBV2, the J call TRBJ1-2; a possible D gene is TRBD1 (5 bases). The CDR3 is 13 amino acids. The ends were cut back, 5 bases at V and 2 bases at J, with 9 bases in the middle. Germline-derived CDR1 and CDR2 are SNHLY and FYNNEI. CDR3 region: CASSQDKNYGYTF. The CDR3 DNA follows: TGTGCCAGCAGTCAGGACAAGAACTATGGCTACACCTTC.